This record covers a single T cell receptor beta chain. Its target is unknown. This sample is drawn from a study of lymphopenia after photon versus proton radiotherapy. The protocol was immunoSEQ multiplex PCR, while the TCRdb copy is restricted to in-frame clones and leaves out a portion. Of 55,000 to 70,000 clones in the sample, roughly 88% were seen once. Findings and caveats of the study: A bigger post-nadir fall in TCR diversity correlated inversely with survival time in deceased patients. Authors raise, but do not show, better survival with proton therapy.

The TCR sequence derives from a woman in her 70s with pancreatic cancer. This specimen consisted of peripheral blood, obtained from a patient treated with photon-based radiotherapy.

The CDR3 spells CASSHNRAPGTDTQYF. CDR3 coding DNA: TGCGCCAGCAGCCATAACCGGGCCCCAGGGACAGATACGCAGTATTTT. The chain is built from TRBV4-3 and TRBJ2-3; possible D gene TRBD1, 5 bases. Germline assignment: CDR1 LGHNA and CDR2 YSLEER. The CDR3 has 16 amino acids. Deletions cut 3 bases from V and 3 bases from J, with 16 bases between.